This T cell receptor beta chain was obtained from a study of CD8 T cells in Susac syndrome. Trimming took 3 bases from V and 3 from J, leaving 11 bases between them. There are 14 residues in the CDR3. Looked up from germline, CDR1 is SGHRS and CDR2 is YFSETQ. RNA was extracted with the RNeasy kit, and a quantity of about 0.45 to 1 ug was reverse transcribed using random hexamers. The CDR3 of TCR beta was amplified by immunoSEQ multiplex PCR across 54 Vbeta and 13 Jbeta. TCRdb analysed the immunoSEQ multiplex PCR reads with MiXCR anew, one entry per CDR3 protein. The sample has roughly 330,000 distinct CDR3 sequences; around 90% are singletons. In blood CD8+ and CD4+ T cells, TCR beta underwent sequencing. TEMRA cells were FACS-enriched, while CD8+ and CD4+ T cells were negatively isolated.

The chain joins TRBV5-1 to TRBJ2-3; possible D gene TRBD2, 5 bases. The sequence derives from a human donor with multiple sclerosis. Sequencing was done on a sample of CD4+ T cells from PBMCs. In DNA form, the CDR3 reads TGCGCCAGCAGCTCATCTGGACTTACAGATACGCAGTATTTT. Its protein product is CASSSSGLTDTQYF.